This T cell receptor (beta chain) originates from a study of cytomegalovirus exposure and HLA in healthy donors (dated by TCRdb to the late 2010s). Broadly, across the study: An earlier analysis of 587 of the donors reported 276 Gb of sequence data and around 100 million unique TCR beta sequences obtained from around 190 million T cells. Roughly 300 gigabases of sequencing data and approximately 93 million unique TCR sequences were included in an early release covering 550 to 800 HLA-typed donors. Among the roughly 400 genotyped donors, around 81% belonged to the genetic ancestry cluster associated with self-reported Caucasian donors. The study aimed to test whether signatures of past pathogen exposure could be identified by cataloging public T cell receptors. Using immunosequencing, the study profiled T cell repertoires from around 670 subjects and related those repertoires to cytomegalovirus serostatus. In addition to the first cohort of 666 subjects, a separate validation cohort of 120 different subjects was used. To predict cytomegalovirus infection status, the study brought together high-throughput TCR immunosequencing, statistical association of individual TCRs with disease status, and machine learning. A later analysis re-analyzed previously published TCR beta repertoires from approximately 670 donors and added high-resolution HLA genotyping to study TCR occurrence patterns. Rather than drawing on any new phenotypic data, the later analysis identified candidate immune exposures from TCR beta sequences and the way those sequences occurred across donors. To decide whether each TCR beta V gene segment behaved as functional or pseudogenic, an earlier analysis of several hundred of the donors relied on high-throughput TCR beta sequencing. Donor age, sex, ethnicity and CMV serostatus were compiled together with the repertoire data. A later genetic analysis took genome-wide SNP genotypes for about three fifths of the 666 donors and used that subset as a discovery cohort. All discovery cohort repertoires had been generated using a single sequencing platform. Both class I and class II loci were covered by HLA typing, at four-digit resolution. The number of donors typed differed by locus, with 629-630 for A, B, C, DRB1 and DQB1, more than 500 for DQA1, about 610 for DPA1, and roughly 450 for DPB1. A handful of DR-DQ haplotypes were handled as single units for association and clustering because linkage in the cohort was strong. On average, about 200,000 unique TCR beta nucleotide sequences were sequenced per donor among more than 350 genotyped donors of the cohort, with 15% to 20% of those sequences being non-productive. What the authors observed across the whole study: In an earlier analysis of over 550 of the donors, most TCR beta V segments were observed in productive rearrangements about 90% or about 30% of the time, broadly matching IMGT annotations. Most CMV-associated TCR beta chains appeared to be HLA-restricted in a later analysis, and the HLA associations seemed to be driven largely by CMV exposure. Cytomegalovirus status was reported to be diagnosed by the classifier with high specificity and sensitivity in both the original and validation cohorts. Seventeen rarely observed V segments, including chromosome 9 orphons, were excluded from the earlier analysis of approximately 500 of the donors because counts were too low. Compared with the roughly 670-donor mean, donors in an Asian-associated ancestry cluster had fewer N-insertions in productive TCRs, according to a later genetic analysis. In vitro tests confirmed that three of the cytomegalovirus-associated TCR beta chains recognize cytomegalovirus antigens. Most TCR sequences were seen in very few donors, while some public TCRs were found in many individuals. A cluster of highly shared sequence variants was judged likely to represent a technical artifact of the sequencing pipeline. Only TCR beta chains were sequenced in this cohort, and the absence of alpha or paired-chain data limited detectable features. In a later analysis, some 18,000 TCR beta sequences were associated with specific HLA alleles at a false discovery rate of 0.05. When HLA alleles, especially DR and DQ, strongly co-occurred, attributing TCR associations to individual alleles was difficult. A further reported finding was that TCR beta sequences accurately predicted the HLA-A and HLA-B alleles for most subjects in the first cohort. The authors suggested that the approach could potentially be extended to other disease states and immunological phenotypes. Because HLA typing was missing for some donors at each locus, association tests included only the typed subset. Sequencing depth was assumed to be roughly uniform across donors in the presence/absence analyses, though that assumption may not hold. In a later analysis, the rate of TCR association differed among HLA loci, with DRB1 alleles having the most associated TCRs and HLA-C alleles having the fewest. A later analysis found that HLA-associated TCR beta chains were more clonally expanded and had lower generation probabilities than equally common non-associated chains. Linkage disequilibrium might explain the correlated functional status among segregating V segments, but an unknown experimental factor could not be ruled out. A later analysis reported that several top co-occurrence clusters appeared linked to parvovirus B19, influenza, CMV and Epstein-Barr virus. V-gene and J-gene trimming of TCR beta chains was associated with a missense DCLRE1C variant in a later genetic analysis, and the association was replicated in an independent cohort. Because the 87-base-pair reads could not distinguish some IMGT-functional V segments, including TRBV6-2 and TRBV6-3, those segments were excluded. A total of about 150 TCR beta chains were listed by the study as associated with cytomegalovirus. For the cohort, immune exposure information was limited to CMV serostatus.

This clone was picked up a small number of times. No cognate antigen has been identified for it. Qualities for individual bases were not recorded, and no much larger clone is one base off. Library creation used the immunoSEQ multiplex PCR assay. A mixture of 60 forward primers for TCR Vbeta segments and 13 reverse primers for TCR Jbeta segments was used in the multiplex PCR. The CDR3 region of rearranged TCR beta genes was amplified from genomic DNA with a multiplex PCR assay. Amplified TCR beta libraries were sequenced as 87-base-pair reads on the Illumina HiSeq System. From the authors' description of their analysis: In a later analysis, tens of millions of unique TCR beta chains were counted across the roughly 670 repertoires, and approximately 9.9 million of these chains were shared by at least two donors. To remove PCR and sequencing errors, raw reads were error-corrected and collapsed into unique sequences using a nearest-neighbor algorithm that merged closely related sequences. Alignment of CDR3 sequences to IMGT reference sequences was used to assign V, D and J gene segments. For a sequence to be retained, a match of at least six nucleotides to both a V gene segment and a J gene segment was required. A rearrangement counted as productive if the CDR3 had no stop codons and remained in frame with V and J, and every other rearrangement counted as non-productive. CDR3 was defined according to IMGT convention as the region running from the second conserved V-encoded cysteine to the conserved J-encoded phenylalanine. Sequences without an unambiguous match to a single V gene segment were excluded from the earlier analysis of 450 to 750 of the donors. In an earlier analysis of several hundred of the donors, V segments were called functional above 56.7% productive rearrangements and were called segregating when the between-donor standard deviation exceeded 5%. To diagnose cytomegalovirus status from the catalog of TCR beta chain sequences, a statistical classification framework was built. A later analysis assigned V and J genes by comparing TCR nucleotide sequences with IMGT/GENE-DB human TR gene sequences. A later analysis assigned CDR3 sequences and most-parsimonious VDJ recombination scenarios with the TCRdist pipeline. In a later analysis, each TCR beta chain was defined by its CDR3 amino acid sequence together with its V-gene family, and reads lacking a unique V-gene family were excluded. As a way to deal with suspected cross-contamination and a sequencing artifact, a later analysis dropped 450 to 600 nucleotide sequences that were highly shared and had low generation probability. A later analysis calculated a clonal expansion index for each public chain from normalized within-repertoire ranks of inferred template counts. In a later analysis, generation probabilities were computed using a VDJ recombination model fitted to out-of-frame rearrangements, and the results were checked against IGoR. Hypergeometric tests were used in a later analysis to score TCR-TCR, TCR-HLA and TCR-CMV co-occurrence, with a repertoire-size bias correction applied to the TCR pairs. False discovery rates were estimated in a later analysis by permuting HLA or CMV assignments 20 times. In a later analysis, co-occurring TCRs were grouped using DBSCAN, and TCRdist sequence similarity was added for clustering within HLA-allele-positive subsets. For co-occurrence clustering, repertoires with fewer than 30,000 or more than 120,000 public chains were excluded, along with roughly five repertoires with anomalous nucleotide sharing. TCRdb's version of the immuneACCESS table is confined to in-frame rearrangements and falls short of the full clone set. An unresolved V gene accounts for under half of the shortfall where checked; the remainder is of unknown origin. The V and J calls and clone size come from that table; D and trimming were worked out from the DNA. For this sample there are some 110,000 clones; 76% appear just once. Just under 2% of the sample is held by the ten biggest clonotypes.

In total, more than 500 healthy bone marrow donors made up the cohort. Cohort members were all nominally healthy when sampled, although unrecorded immune exposures were likely present. The donor was CMV seronegative and belonged to the group of roughly 330 seronegative cohort members. Every donor gave a peripheral blood sample, and the peripheral blood mononuclear cells from that sample were used for TCR beta sequencing. Genomic DNA extraction from the blood cell samples was performed with the Qiagen DNeasy Blood Extraction Kit. Based on the germline V gene, the CDR1 and CDR2 sequences are LGHNA and YSLEER. The CDR3 has 14 amino acids, counting the end cysteine and phenylalanine. The CDR3 DNA has 42 bases and is translated from base 1. Relative to germline, V is 2 bases shorter and J is 1 base shorter, with 8 bases between their ends.

The receptor was isolated from a man aged 45-60 years in good health and CMV-seronegative. The sequenced sample was PBMCs. This sequence uses TRBV4-3 and TRBJ1-2; the D gene lacks a confident call. The DNA sequence follows: TGCGCCAGCAGCCAAACAGCCATTAACTATGGCTACACCTTC. Its translation reads: CASSQTAINYGYTF.